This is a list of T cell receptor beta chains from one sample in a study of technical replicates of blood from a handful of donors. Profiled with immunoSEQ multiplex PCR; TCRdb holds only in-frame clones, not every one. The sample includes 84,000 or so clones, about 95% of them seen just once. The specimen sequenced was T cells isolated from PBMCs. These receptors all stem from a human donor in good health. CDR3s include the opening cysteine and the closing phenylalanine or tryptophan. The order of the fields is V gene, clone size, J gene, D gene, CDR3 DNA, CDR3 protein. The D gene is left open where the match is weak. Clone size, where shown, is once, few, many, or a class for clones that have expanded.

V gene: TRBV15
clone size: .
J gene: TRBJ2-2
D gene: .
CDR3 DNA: TGTGCCACCAGCAGAGATCTCCCCCGACTGGGCGGGGAGCTGTTTTTT
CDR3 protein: CATSRDLPRLGGELFF

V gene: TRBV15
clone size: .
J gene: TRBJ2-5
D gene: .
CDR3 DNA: TGTGCCACCAGCAGAGGACCAGGGTTTGTGGAGACCCAGTACTTC
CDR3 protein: CATSRGPGFVETQYF

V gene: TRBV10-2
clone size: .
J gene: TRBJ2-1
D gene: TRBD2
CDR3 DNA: TGCGCCAGCAGTGAGTCGATTCCTAGCGGGGGCCCAAGCTCCTACAATGAGCAGTTCTTC
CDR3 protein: CASSESIPSGGPSSYNEQFF

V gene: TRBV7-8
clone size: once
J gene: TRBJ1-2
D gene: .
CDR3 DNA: TGTGCCAGCAGCTTACCAGGGGACGGCTACACCTTC
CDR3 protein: CASSLPGDGYTF

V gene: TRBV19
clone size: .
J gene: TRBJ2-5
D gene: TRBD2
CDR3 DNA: TGTGCCAGTTCCCCCCTAGCGGAAGAGACCCAGTACTTC
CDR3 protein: CASSPLAEETQYF

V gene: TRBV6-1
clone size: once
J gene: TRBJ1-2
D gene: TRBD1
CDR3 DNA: TGTGCCAGCAGCAAGACAGGGTGGGACGGGTATGGCTACACCTTC
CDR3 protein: CASSKTGWDGYGYTF

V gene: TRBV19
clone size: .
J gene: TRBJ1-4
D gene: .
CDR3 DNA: TGTGCCACTGGACACAACCATGAAAAACTGTTTTTT
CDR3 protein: CATGHNHEKLFF

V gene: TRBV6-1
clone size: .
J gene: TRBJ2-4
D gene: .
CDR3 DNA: TGTGCCAGCAGCTCGAGGATCCAAAACATTCAGTACTTC
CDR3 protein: CASSSRIQNIQYF

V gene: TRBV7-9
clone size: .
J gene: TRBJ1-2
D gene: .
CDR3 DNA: TGTGCCAGCAGCTCAGGTGTCCCGCATGGCTACACCTTC
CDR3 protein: CASSSGVPHGYTF

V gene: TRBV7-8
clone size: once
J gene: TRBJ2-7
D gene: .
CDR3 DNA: TGTGCCAGCAGCCCCCTCGCCACTAGGAAATACGAGCAGTACTTC
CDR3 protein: CASSPLATRKYEQYF

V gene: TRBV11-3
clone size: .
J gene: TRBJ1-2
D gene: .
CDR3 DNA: TGTGCCAGCAGCGGCGCGGGAGCTAACTATGGCTACACCTTC
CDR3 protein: CASSGAGANYGYTF

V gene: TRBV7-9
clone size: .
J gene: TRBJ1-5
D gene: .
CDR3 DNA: TGTGCCAGCAGCTTGGAGGGCAGGGGCAATCAGCCCCAGCATTTT
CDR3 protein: CASSLEGRGNQPQHF

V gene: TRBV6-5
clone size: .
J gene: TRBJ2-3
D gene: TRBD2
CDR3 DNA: TGTGCCAGCAGCGGGAGGCCGAGAGATACGCAGTATTTT
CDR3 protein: CASSGRPRDTQYF

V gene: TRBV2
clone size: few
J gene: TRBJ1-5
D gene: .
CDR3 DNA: TGTGCCAGCAGTGGAAGCAATAGCAATCAGCCCCAGCATTTT
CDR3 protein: CASSGSNSNQPQHF

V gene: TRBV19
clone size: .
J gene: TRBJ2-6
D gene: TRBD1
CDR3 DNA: TGTGCCACTTCCTCCAGGGGGTTTCTCTCTGGGGCCAACGTCCTGACTTTC
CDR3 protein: CATSSRGFLSGANVLTF

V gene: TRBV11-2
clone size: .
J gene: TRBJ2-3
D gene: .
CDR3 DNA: TGTGCCAGCAGCTTAGGCGGCACAGATACGCAGTATTTT
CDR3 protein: CASSLGGTDTQYF

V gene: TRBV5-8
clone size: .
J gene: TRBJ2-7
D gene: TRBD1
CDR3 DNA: TGTGCCAGCAGCCCGCTCGACAGGGGCGACGAGCAGTACTTC
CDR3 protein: CASSPLDRGDEQYF

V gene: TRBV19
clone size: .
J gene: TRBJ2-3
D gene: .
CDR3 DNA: TGTGCCAGTAGTAAGGGGTACACAGATACGCAGTATTTT
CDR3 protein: CASSKGYTDTQYF

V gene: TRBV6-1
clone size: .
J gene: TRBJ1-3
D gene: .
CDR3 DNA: TGTGCCAGCAGTGAACGGGGGGGCGTTGGAAACACCATATATTTT
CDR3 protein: CASSERGGVGNTIYF

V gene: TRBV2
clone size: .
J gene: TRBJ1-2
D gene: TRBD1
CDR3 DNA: TGTGCCAGCAATGGCAAGGGGGCGGATGGCTACACCTTC
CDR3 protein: CASNGKGADGYTF

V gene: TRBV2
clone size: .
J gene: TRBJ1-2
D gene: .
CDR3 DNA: TGTGCCAGCAGTGAAGCGGTAGGAGGGGTGGACGGGTTCTTATATGGCTACACCTTC
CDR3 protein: CASSEAVGGVDGFLYGYTF

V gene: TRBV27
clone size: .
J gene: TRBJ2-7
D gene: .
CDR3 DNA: TGTGCCAGCAGCATTCCCCGCCACAGGGTATGGGGGCTCTACGAGCAGTACTTC
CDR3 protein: CASSIPRHRVWGLYEQYF

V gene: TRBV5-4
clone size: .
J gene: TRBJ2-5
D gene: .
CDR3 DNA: TGTGCCAGCAGCTTGGGCGGGGCCGAGAAAGAGACCCAGTACTTC
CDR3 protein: CASSLGGAEKETQYF

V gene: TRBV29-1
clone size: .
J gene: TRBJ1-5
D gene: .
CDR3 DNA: TGCAGCGTTGAGATTGCGAAAAGGAGCGATCAGCCCCAGCATTTT
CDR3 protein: CSVEIAKRSDQPQHF

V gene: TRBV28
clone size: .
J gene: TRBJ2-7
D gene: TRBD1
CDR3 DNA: TGTGCCAGCAGTTTTTCGTTTAGGGACAGGTCCTACGAGCAGTACTTC
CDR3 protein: CASSFSFRDRSYEQYF

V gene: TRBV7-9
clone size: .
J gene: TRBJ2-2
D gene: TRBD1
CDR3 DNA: TGTGCCAGCAGCTCGGGACAGGCCCCGAACACCGGGGAGCTGTTTTTT
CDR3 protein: CASSSGQAPNTGELFF

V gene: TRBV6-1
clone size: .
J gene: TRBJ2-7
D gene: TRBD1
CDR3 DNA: TGTGCCAGCACCGCCGGGACAGGGCCCTACGAGCAGTACTTC
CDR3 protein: CASTAGTGPYEQYF

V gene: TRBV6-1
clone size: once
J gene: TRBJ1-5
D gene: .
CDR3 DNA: TGTGCCAGCAGCAGGGGTAGCAATCAGCCCCAGCATTTT
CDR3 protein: CASSRGSNQPQHF

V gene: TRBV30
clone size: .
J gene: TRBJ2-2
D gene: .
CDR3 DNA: TGTGCCTGGAGCGTCGAGCTAGTCAGAACGAACACCGGGGAGCTGTTTTTT
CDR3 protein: CAWSVELVRTNTGELFF

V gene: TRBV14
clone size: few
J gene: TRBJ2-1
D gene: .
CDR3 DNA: TGTGCCAGCAGCAGGGCTAGCCTACGAGTGGTTGGGCAGTTCTTC
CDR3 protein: CASSRASLRVVGQFF

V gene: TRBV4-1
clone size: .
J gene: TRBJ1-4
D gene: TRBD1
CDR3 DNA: TGCGCCAGCAGCCCGGACAGGGGAAGCACTAATGAAAAACTGTTTTTT
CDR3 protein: CASSPDRGSTNEKLFF

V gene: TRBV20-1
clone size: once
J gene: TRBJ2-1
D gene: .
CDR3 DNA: TGCAGTGCTAGGGCTTATAATGAGCAGTTCTTC
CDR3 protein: CSARAYNEQFF

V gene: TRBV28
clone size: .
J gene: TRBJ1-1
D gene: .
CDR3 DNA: TGTGCCACGCATGAAGTCACGGGAAACACTGAAGCTTTCTTT
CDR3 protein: CATHEVTGNTEAFF

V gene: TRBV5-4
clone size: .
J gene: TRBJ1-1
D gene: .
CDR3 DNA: TGTGCCAGCAGCACGGACTCCTGGAACACTGAAGCTTTCTTT
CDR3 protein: CASSTDSWNTEAFF

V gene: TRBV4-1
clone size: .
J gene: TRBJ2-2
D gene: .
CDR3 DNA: TGCGCCAGCAGCCAATGGTCAGGGGACGGCGGGGAGCTGTTTTTT
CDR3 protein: CASSQWSGDGGELFF

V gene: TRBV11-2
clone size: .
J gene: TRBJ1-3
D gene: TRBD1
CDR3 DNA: TGTGCCAGCAGTTCCCTATTAGGGACAGAAAAACTACCCGGAAACACCATATATTTT
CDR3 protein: CASSSLLGTEKLPGNTIYF

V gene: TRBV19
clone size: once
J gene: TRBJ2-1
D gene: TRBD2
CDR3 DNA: TGTGCCAGTAGTCCCCGACTAGCGGGTCCCTACAATGAGCAGTTCTTC
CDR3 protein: CASSPRLAGPYNEQFF

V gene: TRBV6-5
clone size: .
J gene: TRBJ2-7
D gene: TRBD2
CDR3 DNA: TGTGCCAGCAGTCCCGGGGGGGGCTACGAGCAGTACTTC
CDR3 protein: CASSPGGGYEQYF

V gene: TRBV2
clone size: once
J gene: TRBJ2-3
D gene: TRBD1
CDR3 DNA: TGTGCCAGCAGTCACTGGGCCTCCGGGGGACAGGGGGTAAGGACAGATACGCAGTATTTT
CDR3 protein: CASSHWASGGQGVRTDTQYF

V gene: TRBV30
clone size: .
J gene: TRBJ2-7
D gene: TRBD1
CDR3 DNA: TGTGCCTGGGGTACCGGGACAGGGATCTACGAGCAGTACTTC
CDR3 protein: CAWGTGTGIYEQYF

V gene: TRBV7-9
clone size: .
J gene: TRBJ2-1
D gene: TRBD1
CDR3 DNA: TGTGCCAGCAGCCCCACAGGGGATCCGTTCTTC
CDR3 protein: CASSPTGDPFF

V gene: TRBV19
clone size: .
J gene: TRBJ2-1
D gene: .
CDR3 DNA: TGTGCCAGTAGTATTTTTGGCTTATACAATGAGCAGTTCTTC
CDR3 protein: CASSIFGLYNEQFF

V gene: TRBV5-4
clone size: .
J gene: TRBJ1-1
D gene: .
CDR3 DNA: TGTGCCAGCAGTTCGGCAGGGGCAACTGAAGCTTTCTTT
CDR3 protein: CASSSAGATEAFF

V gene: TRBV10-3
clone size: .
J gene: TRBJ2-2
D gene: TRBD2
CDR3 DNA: TGTGCCATCAGTGAGTCGGCGCGGGAGGCCGGGGAGCTGTTTTTT
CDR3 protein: CAISESAREAGELFF

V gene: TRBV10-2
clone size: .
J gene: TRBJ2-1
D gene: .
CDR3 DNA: TGCGCCAGCAGTGAGTCAGGGGCGCAGGCTTGGAATGAGCAGTTCTTC
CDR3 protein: CASSESGAQAWNEQFF

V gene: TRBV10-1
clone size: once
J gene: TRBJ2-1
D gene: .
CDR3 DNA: TGCGCCAGCAGTGCCGGTGCGGGGAATGAGCAGTTCTTC
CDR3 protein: CASSAGAGNEQFF

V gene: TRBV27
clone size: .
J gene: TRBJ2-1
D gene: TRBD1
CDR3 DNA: TGTGCCAGCAGTTTTGTACGGGACAGGGGGGGCAATGAGCAGTTCTTC
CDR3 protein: CASSFVRDRGGNEQFF

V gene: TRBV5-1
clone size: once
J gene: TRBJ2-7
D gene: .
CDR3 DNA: TGCGCCAGCAGCCTAATCGGACAGTTCTACGAGCAGTACTTC
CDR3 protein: CASSLIGQFYEQYF